This record concerns one T cell receptor beta chain sequence. Its specificity is unknown. This CDR3 has 15 amino acids. Trimming cost V 3 bases and J 8 bases; bases outside gene matches: 7. The germline CDR1 and CDR2 sequences are SGHNT and YYREEE (reference sequence). The data stem from a study of cytomegalovirus exposure and HLA in healthy donors. PCR amplification relied on 60 Vbeta primers (plus 13 Jbeta primers). The repertoire was sequenced with immunoSEQ multiplex PCR; TCRdb's copy has only in-frame clones and lacks some. The sample carries about 170,000 clones, roughly three quarters recorded once. General study findings and limits: Cytomegalovirus association was listed for about 170 TCR beta chains.

Sequenced input: PBMCs. The chain recombines TRBV5-4 with TRBJ2-1, with TRBD2 matching 11 bases. This TCR was sampled from a man between 35 and 55 years old in good health and CMV-seropositive. Written as DNA, the CDR3 is TGTGCCAGCAGCTCCTTAGCGGGGGGGCGGGATGAGCAGTTCTTC. This encodes CASSSLAGGRDEQFF.